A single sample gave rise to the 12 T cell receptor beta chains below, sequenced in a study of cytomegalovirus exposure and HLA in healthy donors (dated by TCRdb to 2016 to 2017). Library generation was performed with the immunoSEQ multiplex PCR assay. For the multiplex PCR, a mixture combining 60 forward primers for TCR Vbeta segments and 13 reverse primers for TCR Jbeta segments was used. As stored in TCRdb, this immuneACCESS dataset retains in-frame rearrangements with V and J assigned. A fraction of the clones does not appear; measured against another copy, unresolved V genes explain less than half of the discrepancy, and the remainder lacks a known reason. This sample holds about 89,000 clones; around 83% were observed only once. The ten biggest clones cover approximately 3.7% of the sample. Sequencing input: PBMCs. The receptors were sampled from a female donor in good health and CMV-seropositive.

Here the CDR3 DNA reads TGCACCGGAGGACTAGCGAGAGAGACCCAGTACTTC. This encodes CTGGLARETQYF. The V gene is TRBV1, the J gene TRBJ2-5; the D call of TRBD2 is as the table states it, not checked on the DNA. TRBV1 is a known pseudogene. This CDR3 contains 12 residues.

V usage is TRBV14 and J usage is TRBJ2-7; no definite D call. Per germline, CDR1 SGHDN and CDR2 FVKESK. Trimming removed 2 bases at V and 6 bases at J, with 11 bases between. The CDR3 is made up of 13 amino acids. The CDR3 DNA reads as TGTGCCAGCAGCCAAATGCGGCTGAGCGAGCAGTACTTC. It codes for CASSQMRLSEQYF.

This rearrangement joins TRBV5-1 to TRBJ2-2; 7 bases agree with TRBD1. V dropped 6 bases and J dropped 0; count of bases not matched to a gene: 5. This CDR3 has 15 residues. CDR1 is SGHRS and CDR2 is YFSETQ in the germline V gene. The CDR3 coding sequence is TGCGCCAGCAATGTGGGACAGACGAACACCGGGGAGCTGTTTTTT. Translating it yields CASNVGQTNTGELFF.

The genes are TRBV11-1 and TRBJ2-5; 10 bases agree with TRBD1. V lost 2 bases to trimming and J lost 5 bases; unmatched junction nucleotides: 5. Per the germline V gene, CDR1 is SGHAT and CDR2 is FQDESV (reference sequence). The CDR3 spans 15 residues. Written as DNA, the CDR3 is TGTGCCAGCAGCTTAACCGGGACAGGGGAGGAGACCCAGTACTTC. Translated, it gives CASSLTGTGEETQYF.

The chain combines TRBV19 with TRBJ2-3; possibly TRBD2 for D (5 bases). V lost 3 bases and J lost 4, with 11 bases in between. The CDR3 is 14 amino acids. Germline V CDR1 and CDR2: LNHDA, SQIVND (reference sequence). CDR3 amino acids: CASSIGESADTQYF. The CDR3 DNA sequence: TGTGCCAGTAGTATCGGGGAGTCAGCAGATACGCAGTATTTT.

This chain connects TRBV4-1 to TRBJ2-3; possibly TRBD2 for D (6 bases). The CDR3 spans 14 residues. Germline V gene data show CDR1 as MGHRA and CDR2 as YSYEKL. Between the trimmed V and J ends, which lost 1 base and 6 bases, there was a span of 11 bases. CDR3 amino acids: CASSQAGVRDTQYF. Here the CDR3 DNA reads TGCGCCAGCAGCCAAGCGGGAGTTCGGGATACGCAGTATTTT.

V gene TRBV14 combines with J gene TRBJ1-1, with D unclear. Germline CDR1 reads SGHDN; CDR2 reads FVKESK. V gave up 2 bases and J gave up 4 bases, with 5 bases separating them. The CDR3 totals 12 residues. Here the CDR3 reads CASSQRSTEAFF. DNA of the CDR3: TGTGCCAGCAGCCAAAGGAGCACTGAAGCTTTCTTT.

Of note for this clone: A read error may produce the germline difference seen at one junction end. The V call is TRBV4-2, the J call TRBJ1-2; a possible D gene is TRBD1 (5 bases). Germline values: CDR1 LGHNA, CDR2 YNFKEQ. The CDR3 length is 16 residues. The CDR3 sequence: CASSPKEGELVNGYPF. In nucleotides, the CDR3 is TGTGCCAGCAGCCCTAAAGAAGGGGAATTGGTGAATGGCTACCCCTTC.

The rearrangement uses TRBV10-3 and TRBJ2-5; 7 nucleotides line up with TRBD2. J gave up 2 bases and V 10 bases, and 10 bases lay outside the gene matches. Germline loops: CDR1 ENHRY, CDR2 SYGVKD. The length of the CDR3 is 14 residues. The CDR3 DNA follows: TGTGCCACTTCGGGGGTCGGGGGGCAAGAGACCCAGTACTTC. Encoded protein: CATSGVGGQETQYF.

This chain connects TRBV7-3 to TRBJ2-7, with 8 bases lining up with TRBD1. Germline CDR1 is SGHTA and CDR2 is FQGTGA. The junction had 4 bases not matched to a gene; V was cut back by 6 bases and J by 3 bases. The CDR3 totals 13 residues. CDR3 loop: CASSSGTGYEQYF. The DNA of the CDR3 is TGTGCCAGCAGTTCCGGGACAGGCTACGAGCAGTACTTC.

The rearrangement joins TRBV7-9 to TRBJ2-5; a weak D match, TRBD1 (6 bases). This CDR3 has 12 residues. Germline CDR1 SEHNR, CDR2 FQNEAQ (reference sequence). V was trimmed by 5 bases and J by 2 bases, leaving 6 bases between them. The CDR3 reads CASSQGQETQYF. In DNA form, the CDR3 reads TGTGCCAGCAGCCAGGGGCAAGAGACCCAGTACTTC.

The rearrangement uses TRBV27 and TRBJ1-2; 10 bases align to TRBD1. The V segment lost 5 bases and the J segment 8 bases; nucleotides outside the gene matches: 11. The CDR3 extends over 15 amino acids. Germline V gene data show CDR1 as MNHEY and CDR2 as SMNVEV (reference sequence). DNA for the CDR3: TGTGCCAGCAGTCCACCGGGACAGGGGATCCGGGGCTACACCTTC. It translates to CASSPPGQGIRGYTF.